This T cell receptor beta chain was obtained from a study of blood T cell repertoires in COVID-19. About the study: Samples taken during acute and convalescent COVID-19 were collected in the United States, Italy and Spain.

Participants, roughly 18 to 89 years old, spanned under 25 US areas. The study assigned cohorts using participant-reported clinical history. Here immunoSEQ multiplex PCR was the method, and the copy in TCRdb shows in-frame clones only, minus some. The sample holds a few hundred thousand clones, more than 80% seen once. The CDR3 is 15 residues long. V was cut by 3 bases and J by 2 bases, with 14 bases left in between. Germline-derived CDR1 and CDR2 are LNHDA and SQIVND (reference sequence). The rearrangement links TRBV19 to TRBJ2-7; D perhaps matches TRBD2 (6 bases). Material for sequencing was PBMCs or T cells enriched from blood (not recorded which). This clonotype was sampled from a man younger than 35 who had recovered from COVID-19. The CDR3 loop reads CASSIAGSPPYEQYF. CDR3 sequence (DNA): TGTGCCAGTAGTATCGCGGGGTCCCCCCCCTACGAGCAGTACTTC.